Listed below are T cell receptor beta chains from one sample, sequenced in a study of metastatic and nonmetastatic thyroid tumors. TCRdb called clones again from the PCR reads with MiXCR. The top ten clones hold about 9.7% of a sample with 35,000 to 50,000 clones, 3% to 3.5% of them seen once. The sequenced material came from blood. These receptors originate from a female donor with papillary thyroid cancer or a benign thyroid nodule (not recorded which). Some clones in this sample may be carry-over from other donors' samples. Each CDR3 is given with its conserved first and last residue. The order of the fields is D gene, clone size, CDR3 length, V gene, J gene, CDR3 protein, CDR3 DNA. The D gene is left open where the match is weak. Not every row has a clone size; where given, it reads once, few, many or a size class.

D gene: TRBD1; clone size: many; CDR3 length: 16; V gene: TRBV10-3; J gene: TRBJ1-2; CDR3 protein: CAISESGTGGFNGYTF; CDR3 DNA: TGTGCCATCAGTGAGTCTGGGACAGGGGGTTTTAATGGCTACACCTTC
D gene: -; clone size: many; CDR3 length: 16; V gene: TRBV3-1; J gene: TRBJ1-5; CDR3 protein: CASSQGLGRGNQPQHF; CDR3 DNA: TGCGCCAGCAGCCAAGGTCTCGGCAGGGGCAACCAGCCCCAGCATTTT
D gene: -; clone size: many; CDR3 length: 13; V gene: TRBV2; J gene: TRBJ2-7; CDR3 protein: CASTEDLSYEQYF; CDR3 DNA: TGTGCCAGCACCGAGGACTTATCCTACGAGCAGTACTTC
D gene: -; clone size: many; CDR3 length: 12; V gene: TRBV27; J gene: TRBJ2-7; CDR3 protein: CASRGTGNRQYF; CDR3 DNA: TGTGCCAGCAGGGGAACTGGTAATAGGCAGTACTTC
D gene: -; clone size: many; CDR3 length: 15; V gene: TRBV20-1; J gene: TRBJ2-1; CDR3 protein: CSAGGGRGPYNEQFF; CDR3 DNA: TGCAGTGCTGGGGGGGGCAGGGGGCCCTACAATGAGCAGTTCTTC
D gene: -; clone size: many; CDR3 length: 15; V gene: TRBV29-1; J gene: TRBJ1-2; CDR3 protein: CSVDKPSGRSYGYTF; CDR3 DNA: TGCAGCGTTGATAAGCCTTCGGGGCGTAGTTATGGCTACACCTTC
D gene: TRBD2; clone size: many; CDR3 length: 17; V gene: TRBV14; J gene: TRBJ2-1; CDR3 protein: CASSQELAGGAYNEQFF; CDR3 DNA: TGTGCCAGCAGCCAAGAGTTAGCGGGAGGGGCGTACAATGAGCAGTTCTTC
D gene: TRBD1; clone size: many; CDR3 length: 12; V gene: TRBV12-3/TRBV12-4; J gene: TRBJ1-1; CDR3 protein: CASQNPGGAAFF; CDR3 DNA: TGTGCCAGCCAAAATCCAGGGGGGGCCGCTTTCTTT
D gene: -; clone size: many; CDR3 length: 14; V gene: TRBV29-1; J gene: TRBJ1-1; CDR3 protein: CSVGGQGQFAEAFF; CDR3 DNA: TGCAGCGTTGGGGGGCAGGGCCAATTCGCTGAAGCTTTCTTT
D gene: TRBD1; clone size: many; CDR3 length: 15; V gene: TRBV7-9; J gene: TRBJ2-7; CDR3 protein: CASSPGQGKSYEQYF; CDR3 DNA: TGTGCCAGCAGCCCGGGACAGGGGAAGTCCTACGAGCAGTACTTC
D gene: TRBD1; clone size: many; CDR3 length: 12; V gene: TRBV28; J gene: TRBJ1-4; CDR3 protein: CASSDRAEKLFF; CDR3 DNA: TGTGCCAGCAGTGACAGGGCGGAAAAACTGTTTTTT
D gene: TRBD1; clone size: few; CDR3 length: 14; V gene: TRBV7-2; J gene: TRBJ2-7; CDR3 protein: CASSPGTGNYEQYF; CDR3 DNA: TGTGCCAGCAGCCCCGGGACAGGAAACTACGAGCAGTACTTC
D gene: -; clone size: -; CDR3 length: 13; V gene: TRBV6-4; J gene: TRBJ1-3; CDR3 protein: CASTVAKGDTIYF; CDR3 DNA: TGTGCCAGCACAGTGGCAAAAGGAGACACCATATATTTT
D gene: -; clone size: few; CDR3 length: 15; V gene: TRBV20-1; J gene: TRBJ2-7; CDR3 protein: CSASGAVGSSYEQYF; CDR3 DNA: TGCAGTGCTAGTGGGGCCGTTGGTAGCTCCTACGAGCAGTACTTC